These 26 T cell receptor beta chains came from one sample sequenced in a study of breast tumors, draining lymph nodes, adjacent tissues. TCRdb ran MiXCR on the multiplex PCR reads and lists one entry per CDR3 protein. The data show 17,000 or so distinct CDR3 sequences, around two fifths seen once. The specimen was breast tumor tissue. These receptors came from a female donor with breast cancer. Some clones in this sample may be carry-over from other donors' samples.

The sample holds many counts of this clonotype. The CDR3: CASSLRLGDLYEQYF. The CDR3 DNA reads as TGTGCCAGCAGCTTACGACTCGGTGATCTATACGAGCAGTACTTC. The genes are TRBV7-2 and TRBJ2-7; D remains ambiguous. The CDR3 runs 15 residues. V lost 2 bases, J lost 4 bases, and 15 bases lay in between. Germline CDR1 reads SGHTA; CDR2 reads FQGNSA.

V usage is TRBV12-3 or TRBV12-4 and J usage is TRBJ2-5; D perhaps matches TRBD1 (6 bases). V lost 8 bases and J lost 2, with 15 bases in between. This CDR3 contains 14 residues. CDR3 nucleotides: TGTGCCAGCCAGTTCGGGACAATTCAAGAGACCCAGTACTTC. Its protein is CASQFGTIQETQYF.

V gene TRBV7-9 combines with J gene TRBJ2-1, with TRBD2 matching 12 bases. CDR3 length: 15 amino acids. The ends lost 5 bases at V and 5 bases at J; junction bases unmatched: 4. The germline CDR1 and CDR2 sequences are SEHNR and FQNEAQ (reference sequence). CDR3 DNA sequence: TGTGCCAGCAGCACCTGGACTAGCGGGAACAATGAGCAGTTCTTC. Its protein is CASSTWTSGNNEQFF.

This clonotype was seen many times. The chain is built from TRBV20-1 and TRBJ1-1, with D perhaps matching TRBD1 (6 bases). This CDR3 region has 15 residues. V shed 5 bases and J shed 1 base, with 17 bases lying between them. Germline V gene sequence: CDR1 DFQATT, CDR2 SNEGSKA (reference sequence). This CDR3 reads CSAARGQGTNTEAFF. The CDR3 DNA sequence: TGCAGTGCTGCCCGGGGGCAGGGGACGAACACTGAAGCTTTCTTT.

This clonotype was recorded at least ten times. The V gene is TRBV29-1, the J gene TRBJ1-3; possible D gene TRBD1, 6 bases. This CDR3 spans 13 amino acids. Germline V gene lookup returns CDR1 SQVTM and CDR2 ANQGSEA. Deletions cut 5 bases from V and 0 bases from J, with 8 bases between. The CDR3 DNA reads TGCAGCGTTTGGACAGACTCTGGAAACACCATATATTTT. This codes for CSVWTDSGNTIYF.

This clonotype was seen many times. The chain combines TRBV9 with TRBJ2-2, with D perhaps matching TRBD1 or TRBD2 (7 bases each). V dropped 4 bases and J dropped 6 bases, with 22 bases sitting between them. Germline values: CDR1 SGDLS, CDR2 YYNGEE. The CDR3 has 17 amino acids. The CDR3 nucleotides read TGTGCCAGCAGCCACATGGTTCATTCAGGGGGGGCCGGGGAGCTGTTTTTT. Protein sequence: CASSHMVHSGGAGELFF. Using reference TRBV9 and TRBJ2-2 for the parts outside the CDR3, the full variable domain is DSGVTQTPKHLITATGQRVTLRCSPRSGDLSVYWYQQSLDQGLQFLIQYYNGEERAKGNILERFSAQQFPDLHSELNLSSLELGDSALYFCASSHMVHSGGAGELFFGEGSRLTVL.

The J gene is TRBJ2-5, the V gene TRBV7-2, with TRBD2 matching over 12 bases. From germline, CDR1 is SGHTA and CDR2 FQGNSA. The CDR3 spans 16 residues. J gave up 5 bases and V 2 bases, and 6 bases lay outside the gene matches. CDR3 in DNA: TGTGCCAGCAGCTTATCTAGCGGGAGGGCCCAGGAGACCCAGTACTTC. It translates to CASSLSSGRAQETQYF.

The chain has TRBV29-1 and TRBJ2-1; 8 nucleotides align to TRBD2. J gave up 2 bases and V 8 bases, and 5 bases lay outside the gene matches. The CDR3 is 13 residues long. Germline assignment: CDR1 SQVTM and CDR2 ANQGSEA. The CDR3 spells CSTPGLAYNEQFF. The CDR3 bases are TGCAGCACTCCGGGACTAGCCTACAATGAGCAGTTCTTC.

This clonotype was counted at least ten times. The CDR3: CASSFTRTGGYEQYF. The DNA for the CDR3 is TGTGCCAGCAGCTTTACCCGGACAGGGGGCTACGAGCAGTACTTC. V and J are TRBV11-2 and TRBJ2-7; TRBD1 matches 10 bases. This CDR3 has 15 residues. The germline V gene has CDR1 SGHAT and CDR2 FQNNGV. Trimming removed 3 bases from V and 3 bases from J; junction bases left unmatched: 5.

This clonotype was observed at least ten times. V and J are TRBV12-3 or TRBV12-4 and TRBJ2-5; D gene unclear. The CDR3 length is 15 residues. V dropped 1 base and J dropped 1 base, with 10 bases sitting between them. The CDR3 coding sequence is TGTGCCAGCAGTTTAGGAGGCACGTCCCAAGAGACCCAGTACTTC. Protein product: CASSLGGTSQETQYF.

This clonotype is medium-sized. The chain has TRBV7-9 and TRBJ2-1, with TRBD2 matching 12 bases. Germline lookup yields CDR1 SEHNR and CDR2 FQNEAQ (reference sequence). The CDR3 is made up of 16 amino acids. The V segment lost 2 bases and the J segment 8 bases; nucleotides outside the gene matches: 7. The CDR3 is CASSLRTSGIVDEQFF. The DNA for the CDR3 is TGTGCCAGCAGCTTAAGGACTAGCGGGATAGTAGATGAGCAGTTCTTC.

This chain connects TRBV29-1 to TRBJ2-3, with a possible D match to TRBD2 (6 bases). The CDR3 spans 13 residues. Trimming cost V 7 bases and J 2 bases, with 13 bases left between them. Germline V gene data show CDR1 as SQVTM and CDR2 as ANQGSEA. The CDR3 nucleotides read TGCAGCGACGGGGGAGCGACCACAGATACGCAGTATTTT. Its translation: CSDGGATTDTQYF.

This clonotype occurred many times. The genes are TRBV6-2 or TRBV6-3 and TRBJ2-1, with TRBD2 identical over 13 bases. J gave up 3 bases and V 6 bases, and 14 bases lay outside the gene matches. The CDR3 is made up of 19 amino acids. Germline loops: CDR1 MNHEY, CDR2 SVGEGT. CDR3 sequence (DNA): TGTGCCAGCAGCTTACCAACTAGCGGGAGGGCCTCTTACTACAATGAGCAGTTCTTC. It specifies CASSLPTSGRASYYNEQFF.

This clonotype turned up a few times. Since no conserved phenylalanine or tryptophan closes the CDR3, a read error is the likely cause. Because the CDR3's place on the DNA is in doubt, the DNA is left out and the CDR3 is given as listed by TCRdb. The V and J genes are TRBV20-1 and TRBJ2-5; no DNA check was done on the table's D call, TRBD2. Germline V lookup: CDR1 DFQATT, CDR2 SNEGSKA (reference sequence). Ends included, the CDR3 has 8 residues. This CDR3 reads CSARAEGE.

The J gene is TRBJ2-7, the V gene TRBV7-2, with D maybe TRBD2 (6 bases). V lost 1 base, J lost 4 bases, and 11 bases lay in between. This CDR3 has 14 amino acids. In germline, CDR1 is SGHTA, CDR2 FQGNSA. The CDR3 here is CASSLEGRSYEQYF. Here the CDR3 DNA reads TGTGCCAGCAGCTTAGAAGGGAGGTCGTACGAGCAGTACTTC.

The sample holds many counts of this clonotype. This sequence joins TRBV5-1 and TRBJ2-1, with 7 bases identical to TRBD1. With 0 bases clipped from V and 6 bases from J, the junction kept 12 bases outside the gene matches. Germline assignment: CDR1 SGHRS and CDR2 YFSETQ. The CDR3 runs 17 residues. The CDR3, as DNA: TGCGCCAGCAGCTTGGGACACCGGGACAGTGGTATCAATGAGCAGTTCTTC. It specifies CASSLGHRDSGINEQFF.

The chain has TRBV6-4 and TRBJ2-7; D is unresolved. Germline V gives CDR1 MRHNA, CDR2 SNTAGT. With 7 bases removed from V and 9 bases from J, the gap between germline ends came to 10 bases. CDR3 size: 10 residues. CDR3: CASIPKVQYF. The CDR3 DNA reads as TGTGCCAGCATCCCCAAGGTGCAGTACTTC.

The sample holds many counts of this clonotype. This CDR3 is CASSFGRGIETQYF. The CDR3 DNA reads as TGTGCCAGCAGCTTCGGACGCGGGATAGAGACCCAGTACTTC. This sequence joins TRBV5-6 and TRBJ2-5; TRBD2 might be the D (6 bases). Per germline, CDR1 SGHDT and CDR2 YYEEEE. V lost 2 bases to trimming and J lost 4 bases, with 12 bases between them. This CDR3 has 14 residues.

The V gene is TRBV20-1, the J gene TRBJ1-5; D uncertain. The V gene's germline CDR1 is DFQATT and CDR2 SNEGSKA (reference sequence). This CDR3 comprises 12 residues. Trimming took 6 bases from V and 5 from J, leaving 11 bases between them. CDR3 bases: TGCAGTGCAACTTGGGCGGATCAGCCCCAGCATTTT. This encodes CSATWADQPQHF.

Here the CDR3 reads CASRRTRERDTQYF. DNA for the CDR3: TGTGCCAGCAGACGGACTAGGGAACGAGATACGCAGTATTTT. The chain uses TRBV6-5 and TRBJ2-3, with TRBD2 matching over 7 bases. With 6 bases clipped from V and 5 bases from J, the junction kept 8 bases outside the gene matches. CDR1 is MNHEY, CDR2 SVGAGI, per germline. This CDR3 contains 14 residues.

This clonotype was counted at least ten times. The chain links TRBV3-1 to TRBJ2-3; D uncertain. This CDR3 is 13 amino acids long. Trimming shortened V by 3 bases and J by 4 bases, and 8 bases separated the two germline ends. CDR1 and CDR2 from the germline V gene are LGHDT and YNNKEL (reference sequence). The CDR3 DNA is TGTGCCAGCAGCCACCTCGACTCAGATACGCAGTATTTT. Residues: CASSHLDSDTQYF.

CDR3 DNA sequence: TGTGCCAGCAGTCACCCTCAAACCTACGAGCAGTACTTC. This encodes CASSHPQTYEQYF. The chain couples TRBV6-5 to TRBJ2-7; D is undetermined. Germline V gene data show CDR1 as MNHEY and CDR2 as SVGAGI. V lost 5 bases and J lost 2, with 10 bases in between. This CDR3 has 13 residues.

This clonotype is medium-sized. The V call is TRBV4-3, the J call TRBJ2-3; D not resolved. The CDR3 runs to 14 residues. Germline V CDR1 and CDR2: LGHNA, YSLEER. The germline V and J ends were trimmed by 0 bases and 11 bases, with 15 bases remaining between them. The CDR3 sequence: CASSQEPPSAGQYF. The CDR3 nucleotides are TGCGCCAGCAGCCAAGAGCCCCCCTCCGCAGGGCAGTATTTT.

This clonotype was seen ten or more times. This rearrangement joins TRBV3-1 to TRBJ1-6, with 7 bases fitting TRBD1. The CDR3 extends over 13 amino acids. CDR1 and CDR2 (germline): LGHDT, YNNKEL (reference sequence). V was clipped by 10 bases and J by 7 bases; unmatched bases: 7. DNA for the CDR3: TGTGCCACCAACCGGGACAGAAATTCACCCCTCCACTTT. It is translated as CATNRDRNSPLHF.

This clonotype was counted at least ten times. V and J are TRBV12-3 or TRBV12-4 and TRBJ2-5, with 8 bases aligning to TRBD1. J was trimmed by 1 base and V by 8 bases; bases with no gene match: 12. CDR3 length: 16 residues. This CDR3 reads CASAVDGTGVQETQYF. DNA of the CDR3: TGTGCCAGCGCCGTTGATGGGACAGGAGTCCAAGAGACCCAGTACTTC.

The sample holds many counts of this clonotype. This chain joins TRBV29-1 and TRBJ2-1, with D perhaps TRBD2 (5 bases). The CDR3 covers 12 residues. V lost 3 bases and J lost 10, with 13 bases in between. CDR1 SQVTM and CDR2 ANQGSEA come from the germline V gene. The CDR3 nucleotides are TGCAGCGTTGAGGGAGCCGGTCGCGAGCAGTTCTTC. Translating gives CSVEGAGREQFF.